These 3 T cell receptor beta chains were all obtained from the same sample, sequenced in a study of blood T cell repertoires in COVID-19. Clones were sequenced by immunoSEQ multiplex PCR, and TCRdb holds only the in-frame ones, with some missing. The top ten clones hold about 7.3% of a sample with about 46,000 clones, about 90% of them seen once. The source material was peripheral blood. The receptors derive from a man aged 50-59 years with acute or convalescent COVID-19.

V and J are TRBV18 and TRBJ1-2, with a tentative D call TRBD1 (6 bases). The ends were cut back, 3 bases at V and 7 bases at J, with 18 bases in the middle. This CDR3 comprises 15 residues. Germline loops: CDR1 KGHSH, CDR2 LQKENI. The CDR3 nucleotides are TGTGCCAGCTCACCGACGGGGGGGGCTGGGAGTGGCTACACCTTC. Encoded protein: CASSPTGGAGSGYTF.

The chain carries TRBV5-1 and TRBJ2-5; 10 bases agree with TRBD1. CDR1 and CDR2 (germline): SGHRS, YFSETQ. The CDR3 sequence is 15 residues long. J was trimmed by 5 bases and V by 0 bases; bases with no gene match: 4. The CDR3 sequence: CASSLGTGGGETQYF. In DNA form, the CDR3 reads TGCGCCAGCAGCTTGGGGACAGGGGGAGGGGAGACCCAGTACTTC.

As DNA, the CDR3 is TGTGCCATCTTTGCACAGGGGGTGAATGAGCAGTTCTTC. Translated, it gives CAIFAQGVNEQFF. This rearrangement joins TRBV10-3 to TRBJ2-1; the match to TRBD1 covers 8 bases. The ends lost 8 bases at V and 7 bases at J; junction bases unmatched: 7. CDR3 length equals 13 residues. Germline CDR1 reads ENHRY; CDR2 reads SYGVKD.